This T cell receptor (beta chain) was captured by sequencing in a study of T cells in Graves' hyperthyroidism and ophthalmopathy. Germline-derived CDR1 and CDR2 are MNHEY and SMNVEV (reference sequence). The CDR3 is 15 residues long. Trimming left V 5 bases short and J 1 base short, with 14 bases between. TCR beta CDR3 sequences were amplified from RNA transcripts. Researchers ran a first-round RT-PCR on the TCR CDR3 using the HTBI primer set. TCRdb used MiXCR to reprocess the multiplex PCR reads, holding one entry per CDR3 protein. This table holds about 500,000 distinct CDR3 sequences, around 15% found once.

Sequenced input: blood. The sequence came from a woman aged 18-30 years with Graves' hyperthyroidism. The chain couples TRBV27 to TRBJ2-5; unclear D gene. CDR3 DNA: TGTGCCAGCAGTCCGTTTTTATTCTTCCAAGAGACCCAGTACTTC. Amino acid sequence: CASSPFLFFQETQYF.